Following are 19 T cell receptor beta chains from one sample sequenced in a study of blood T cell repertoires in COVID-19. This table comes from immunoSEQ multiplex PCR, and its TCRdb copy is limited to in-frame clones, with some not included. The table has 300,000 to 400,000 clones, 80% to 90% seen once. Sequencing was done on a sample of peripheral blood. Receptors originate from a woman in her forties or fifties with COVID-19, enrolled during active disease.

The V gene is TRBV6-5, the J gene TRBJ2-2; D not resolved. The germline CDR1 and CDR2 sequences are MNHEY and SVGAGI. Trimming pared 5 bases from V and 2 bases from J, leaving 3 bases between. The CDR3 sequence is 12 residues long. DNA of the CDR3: TGTGCCAGCAGTCAAAACACCGGGGAGCTGTTTTTT. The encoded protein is CASSQNTGELFF.

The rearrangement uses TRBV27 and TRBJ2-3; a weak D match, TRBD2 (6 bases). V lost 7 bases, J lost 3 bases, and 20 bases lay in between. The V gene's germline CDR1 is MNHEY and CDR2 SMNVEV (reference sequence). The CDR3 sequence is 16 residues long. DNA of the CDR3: TGTGCCAGCATTGACTGGGGGGTCGAGCTTACAGATACGCAGTATTTT. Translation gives CASIDWGVELTDTQYF.

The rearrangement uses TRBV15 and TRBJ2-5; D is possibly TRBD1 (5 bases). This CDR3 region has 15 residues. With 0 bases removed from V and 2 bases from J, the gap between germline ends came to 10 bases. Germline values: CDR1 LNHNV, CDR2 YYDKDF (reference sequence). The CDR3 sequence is CATSRDQGAQETQYF. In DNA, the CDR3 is TGTGCCACCAGCAGAGATCAAGGGGCGCAAGAGACCCAGTACTTC.

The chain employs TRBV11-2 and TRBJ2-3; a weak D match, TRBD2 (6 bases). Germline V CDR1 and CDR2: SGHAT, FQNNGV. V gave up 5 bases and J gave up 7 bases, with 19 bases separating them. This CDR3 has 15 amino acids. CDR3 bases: TGTGCCAGCAGCACCTCGACAACGGGACTTCATACGCAGTATTTT. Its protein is CASSTSTTGLHTQYF.

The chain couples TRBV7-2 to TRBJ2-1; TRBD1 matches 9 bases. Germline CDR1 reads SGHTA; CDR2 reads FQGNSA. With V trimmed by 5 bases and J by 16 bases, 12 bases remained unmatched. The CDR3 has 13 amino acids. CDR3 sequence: CASSGRVSGQGFF. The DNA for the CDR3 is TGTGCCAGCAGCGGACGGGTTTCGGGACAGGGTTTCTTC.

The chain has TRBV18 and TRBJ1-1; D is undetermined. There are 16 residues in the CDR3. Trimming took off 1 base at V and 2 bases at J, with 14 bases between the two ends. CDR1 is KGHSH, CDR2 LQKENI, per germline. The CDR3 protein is CASSPLPRGFNTEAFF. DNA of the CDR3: TGTGCCAGCTCACCACTCCCCAGAGGGTTCAACACTGAAGCTTTCTTT.

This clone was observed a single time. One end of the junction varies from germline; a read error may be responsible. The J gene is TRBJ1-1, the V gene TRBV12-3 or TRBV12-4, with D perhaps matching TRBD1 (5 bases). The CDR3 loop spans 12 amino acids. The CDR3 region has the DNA TGTGCCAGCAGTTTATCCAGGCCCTCACAGGTCTTT. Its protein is CASSLSRPSQVF.

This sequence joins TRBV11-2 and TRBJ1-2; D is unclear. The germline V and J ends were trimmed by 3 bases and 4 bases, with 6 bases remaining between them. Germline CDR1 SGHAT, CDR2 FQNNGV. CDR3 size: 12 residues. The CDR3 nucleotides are TGTGCCAGCAGCTTCGAGGGCTATGGCTACACCTTC. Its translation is CASSFEGYGYTF.

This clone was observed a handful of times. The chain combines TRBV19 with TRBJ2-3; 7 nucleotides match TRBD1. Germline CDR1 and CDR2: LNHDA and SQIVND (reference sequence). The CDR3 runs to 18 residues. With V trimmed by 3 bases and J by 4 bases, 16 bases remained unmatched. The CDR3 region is CASSMGWVNRGIPDTQYF. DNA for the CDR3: TGTGCCAGTAGTATGGGATGGGTCAACAGGGGTATCCCAGATACGCAGTATTTT.

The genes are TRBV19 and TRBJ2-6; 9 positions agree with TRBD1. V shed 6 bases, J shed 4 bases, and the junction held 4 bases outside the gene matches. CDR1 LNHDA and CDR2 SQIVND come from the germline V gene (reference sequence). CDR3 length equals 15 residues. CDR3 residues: CASREQGAGANVLTF. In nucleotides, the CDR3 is TGTGCCAGTAGAGAACAGGGGGCCGGGGCCAACGTCCTGACTTTC.

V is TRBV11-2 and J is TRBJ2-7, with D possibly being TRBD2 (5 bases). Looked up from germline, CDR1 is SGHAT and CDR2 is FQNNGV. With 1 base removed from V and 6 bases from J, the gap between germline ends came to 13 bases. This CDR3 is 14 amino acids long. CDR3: CASSLVGSQIEQYF. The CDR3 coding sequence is TGTGCCAGCAGCTTAGTAGGGAGCCAGATCGAGCAGTACTTC.

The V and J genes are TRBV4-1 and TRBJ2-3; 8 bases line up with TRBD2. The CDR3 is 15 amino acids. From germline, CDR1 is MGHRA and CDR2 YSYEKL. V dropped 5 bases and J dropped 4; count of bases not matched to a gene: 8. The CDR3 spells CASSVGRGGPDTQYF. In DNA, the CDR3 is TGCGCCAGCAGCGTCGGGCGCGGGGGGCCAGATACGCAGTATTTT.

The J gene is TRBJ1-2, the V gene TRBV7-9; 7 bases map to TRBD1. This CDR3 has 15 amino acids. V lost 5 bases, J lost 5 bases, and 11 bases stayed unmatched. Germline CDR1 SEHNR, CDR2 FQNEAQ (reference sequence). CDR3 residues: CASSDAGGWRYGYTF. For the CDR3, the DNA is TGTGCCAGCAGCGACGCAGGGGGATGGAGGTATGGCTACACCTTC.

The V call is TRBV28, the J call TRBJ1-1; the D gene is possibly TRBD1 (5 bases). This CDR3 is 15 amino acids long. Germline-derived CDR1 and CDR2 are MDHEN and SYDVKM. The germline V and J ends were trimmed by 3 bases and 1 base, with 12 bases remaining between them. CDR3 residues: CASSFPGLSNTEAFF. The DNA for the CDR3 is TGTGCCAGCAGTTTCCCGGGACTTTCGAACACTGAAGCTTTCTTT.

In DNA, the CDR3 is TGCAGTGCTAGTCGGCTAGCGGAACCAGAGCAGTTCTTC. As protein: CSASRLAEPEQFF. This chain joins TRBV20-1 and TRBJ2-1, with 7 bases that match TRBD2. The V and J ends lost 3 bases and 10 bases, in that order; junction bases with no gene match: 9. Germline V CDR1 and CDR2: DFQATT, SNEGSKA (reference sequence). The CDR3 sequence is 13 residues long.

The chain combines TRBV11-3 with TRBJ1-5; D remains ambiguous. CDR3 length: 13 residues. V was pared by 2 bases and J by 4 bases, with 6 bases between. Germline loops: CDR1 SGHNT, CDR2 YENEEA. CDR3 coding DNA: TGTGCCAGCAGCTTAACCCAGAATCAGCCCCAGCATTTT. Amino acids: CASSLTQNQPQHF.

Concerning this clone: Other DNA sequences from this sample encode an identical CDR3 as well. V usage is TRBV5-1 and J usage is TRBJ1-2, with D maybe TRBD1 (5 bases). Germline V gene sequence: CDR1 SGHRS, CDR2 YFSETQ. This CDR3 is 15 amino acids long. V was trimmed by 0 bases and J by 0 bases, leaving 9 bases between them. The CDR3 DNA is TGCGCCAGCAGCTTGGCGGGGGGTACTAACTATGGCTACACCTTC. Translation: CASSLAGGTNYGYTF.

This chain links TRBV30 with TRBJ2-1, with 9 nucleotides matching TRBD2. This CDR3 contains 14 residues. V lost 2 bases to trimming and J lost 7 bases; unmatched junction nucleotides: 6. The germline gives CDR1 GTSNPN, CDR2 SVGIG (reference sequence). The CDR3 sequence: CAWSLSGRKNEQFF. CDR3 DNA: TGTGCCTGGAGTCTTAGCGGGAGAAAGAATGAGCAGTTCTTC.

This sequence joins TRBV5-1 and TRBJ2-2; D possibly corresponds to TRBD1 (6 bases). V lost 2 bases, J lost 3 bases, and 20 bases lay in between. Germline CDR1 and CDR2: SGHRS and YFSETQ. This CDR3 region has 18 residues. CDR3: CASSLLTGYGGDTGELFF. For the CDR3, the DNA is TGCGCCAGCAGCTTACTGACAGGATACGGTGGTGACACCGGGGAGCTGTTTTTT.